This T cell receptor (beta chain) was identified in a study of T cell repertoires in cytomegalovirus infection. With 4 bases removed from V and 1 base from J, the gap between germline ends came to 14 bases. The length of the CDR3 is 15 residues. Germline-derived CDR1 and CDR2 are SGHNT and YYREEE (reference sequence). TCRdb reanalysed the reads using MiXCR and keeps one entry per CDR3 protein. The sample has 150,000 to 200,000 distinct CDR3 sequences; 8% to 10% are singletons. This clonotype was observed a handful of times. This rearrangement joins TRBV5-4 to TRBJ1-1; D is unresolved. Specimen: PBMCs. The clonotype was recovered from a human donor in good health (CMV status not recorded). Some clones in this sample may be carry-over from other donors' samples. The CDR3 coding sequence is TGTGCCAGCAGCCGCGGCGGTCGGGGGAACACTGAAGCTTTCTTT. Translation gives CASSRGGRGNTEAFF.